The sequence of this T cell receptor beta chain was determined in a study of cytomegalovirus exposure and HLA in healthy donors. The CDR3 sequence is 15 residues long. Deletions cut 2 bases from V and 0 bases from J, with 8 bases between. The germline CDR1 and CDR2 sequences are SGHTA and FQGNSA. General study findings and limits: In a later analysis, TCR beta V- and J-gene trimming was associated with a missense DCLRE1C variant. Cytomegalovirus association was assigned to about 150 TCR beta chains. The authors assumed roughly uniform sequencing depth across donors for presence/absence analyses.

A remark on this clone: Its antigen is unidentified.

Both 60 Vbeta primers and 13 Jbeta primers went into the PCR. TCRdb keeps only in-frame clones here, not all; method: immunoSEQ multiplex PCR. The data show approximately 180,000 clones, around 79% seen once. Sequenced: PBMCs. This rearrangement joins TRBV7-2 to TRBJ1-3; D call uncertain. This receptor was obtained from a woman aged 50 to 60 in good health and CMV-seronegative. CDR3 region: CASSLFPSSGNTIYF. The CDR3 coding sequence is TGTGCCAGCAGCTTATTCCCGAGCTCTGGAAACACCATATATTTT. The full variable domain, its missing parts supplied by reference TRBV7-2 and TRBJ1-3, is GAGVSQSPSNKVTEKGKDVELRCDPISGHTALYWYRQSLGQGLEFLIYFQGNSAPDKSGLPSDRFSAERTGGSVSTLTIQRTQQEDSAVYLCASSLFPSSGNTIYFGEGSWLTVV.